The TCR beta chain under discussion was sequenced for a study of PD-1 blockade in classical Hodgkin lymphoma. Study-level findings and limits: Diminished baseline TCR diversity has been reported in newly diagnosed patients relative to healthy donors. What drove the repertoire differences, possibly disease activity or prior therapy, has not been defined.

This clone was picked up one time. Its antigen is unknown. Time point meaning: newly diagnosed, previously untreated cHL patient sample. Comparator PBMCs were from newly diagnosed, untreated classical Hodgkin lymphoma. The germline gives CDR1 SGHVS, CDR2 FQNEAQ. The V and J ends lost 3 bases and 5 bases, in that order; junction bases with no gene match: 3. This CDR3 spans 14 amino acids. Method: immunoSEQ multiplex PCR; TCRdb's copy keeps in-frame clones and lacks some. The repertoire includes 25,000 to 35,000 clones, 90% to 95% of them detected once, and 2.3% sits in the top ten. Source material: peripheral blood mononuclear cells (PBMCs). The chain recombines TRBV7-8 with TRBJ2-3; 9 nucleotides agree with TRBD1. The source of this sequence is a human donor with classical Hodgkin lymphoma. The CDR3 DNA reads as TGTGCCAGCAGCTTGGCGGACAGGGGAGATACGCAGTATTTT. Translated: CASSLADRGDTQYF.